This T cell receptor (beta chain) was sequenced in a study of Ad26.COV2.S vaccination and SARS-CoV-2 variants. Study overall: Among those in the COV1001 Ad26.COV2.S trial arm was the donor. Administration of Ad26.COV2.S was intramuscular, either once or twice 56 days apart.

Treatment specified: roughly 18 received Ad26.COV2.S at low or high dose, single or two shots; about 5 received placebo; per-sample allocation not given. Each sample was drawn 63 days after the first injection (of vaccine or placebo). It was an adult aged 18-55 years in Boston who was the donor. Wuhan-strain SARS-CoV-2 spike was expressed by the Ad26 vector that made up the vaccine. The germline V gene has CDR1 SGHTA and CDR2 FQGNSA. The germline V and J ends were trimmed by 5 bases and 5 bases, with 15 bases remaining between them. The CDR3 is made up of 14 amino acids. This clone has a handful of counts. Using immunoSEQ multiplex PCR, the repertoire was profiled, and TCRdb retains in-frame clones only, with some absent. In the table there are some 340,000 clones, around four fifths of which are singletons.

The material sequenced was peripheral blood, taken in a trial of Ad26.COV2.S vaccine versus placebo. The rearrangement links TRBV7-2 to TRBJ2-5; D may correspond to TRBD1 or TRBD2 (5 bases each). This clonotype originated in a person between 18 and 59 years old who received the Ad26.COV2.S COVID-19 vaccine or a placebo. CDR3 bases: TGTGCCAGCAGCCCAGCGAGGGGAAGGGAGACCCAGTACTTC. Protein sequence: CASSPARGRETQYF.